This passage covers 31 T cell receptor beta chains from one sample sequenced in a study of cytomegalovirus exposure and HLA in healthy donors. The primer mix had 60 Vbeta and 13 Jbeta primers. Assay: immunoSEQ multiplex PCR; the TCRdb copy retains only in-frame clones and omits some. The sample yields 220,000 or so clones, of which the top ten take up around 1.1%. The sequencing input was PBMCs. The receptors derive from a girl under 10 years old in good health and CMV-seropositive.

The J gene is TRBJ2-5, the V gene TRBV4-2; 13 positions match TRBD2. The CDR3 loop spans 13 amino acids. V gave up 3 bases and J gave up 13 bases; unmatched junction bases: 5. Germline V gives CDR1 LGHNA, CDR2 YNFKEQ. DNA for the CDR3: TGTGCCAGCAGCCAGACGGGACTAGCGGGAATGTACTTC. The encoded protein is CASSQTGLAGMYF.

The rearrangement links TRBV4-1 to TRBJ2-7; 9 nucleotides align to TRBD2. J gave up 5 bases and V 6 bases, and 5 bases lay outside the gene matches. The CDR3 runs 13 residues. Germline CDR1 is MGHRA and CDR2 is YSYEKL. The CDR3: CASRDLAGNEQYF. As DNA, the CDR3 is TGCGCCAGCAGGGATCTAGCGGGAAACGAGCAGTACTTC.

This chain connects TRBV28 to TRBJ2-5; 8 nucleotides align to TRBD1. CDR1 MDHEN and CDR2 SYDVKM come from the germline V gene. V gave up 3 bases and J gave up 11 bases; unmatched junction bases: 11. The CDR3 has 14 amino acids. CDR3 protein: CASSLDRVKLEQYF. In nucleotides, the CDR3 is TGTGCCAGCAGTTTGGACAGGGTTAAGTTGGAGCAGTACTTC.

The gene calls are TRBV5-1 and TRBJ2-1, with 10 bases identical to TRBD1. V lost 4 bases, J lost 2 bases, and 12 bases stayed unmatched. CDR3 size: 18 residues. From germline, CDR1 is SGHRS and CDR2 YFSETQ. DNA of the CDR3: TGCGCCAGCAGCCTCCGGGACAGGGGTATGAGCACCTACAATGAGCAGTTCTTC. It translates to CASSLRDRGMSTYNEQFF. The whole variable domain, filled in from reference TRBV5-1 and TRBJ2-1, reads KAGVTQTPRYLIKTRGQQVTLSCSPISGHRSVSWYQQTPGQGLQFLFEYFSETQRNKGNFPGRFSGRQFSNSRSEMNVSTLELGDSALYLCASSLRDRGMSTYNEQFFGPGTRLTVL.

CDR3 sequence: CASSVAVMNTEAFF. The CDR3 bases are TGTGCCAGCAGCGTAGCAGTAATGAACACTGAAGCTTTCTTT. The V call is TRBV9, the J call TRBJ1-1; the D is unclear. Trimming stripped 0 bases from V and 0 bases from J, with 6 bases between. The CDR3 is 14 amino acids. Looked up from germline, CDR1 is SGDLS and CDR2 is YYNGEE.

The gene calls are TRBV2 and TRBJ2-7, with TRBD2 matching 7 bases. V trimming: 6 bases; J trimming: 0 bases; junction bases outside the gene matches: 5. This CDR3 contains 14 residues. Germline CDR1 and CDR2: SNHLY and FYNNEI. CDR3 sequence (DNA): TGTGCCAGCAGAATAGCGGGTACCTCCTACGAGCAGTACTTC. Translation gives CASRIAGTSYEQYF.

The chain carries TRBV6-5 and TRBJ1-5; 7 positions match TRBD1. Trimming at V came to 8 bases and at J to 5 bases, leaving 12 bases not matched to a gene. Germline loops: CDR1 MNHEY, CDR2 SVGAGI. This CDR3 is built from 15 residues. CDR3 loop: CASSERGTVHQPQHF. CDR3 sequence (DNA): TGTGCCAGCTCGGAGAGGGGGACAGTTCATCAGCCCCAGCATTTT.

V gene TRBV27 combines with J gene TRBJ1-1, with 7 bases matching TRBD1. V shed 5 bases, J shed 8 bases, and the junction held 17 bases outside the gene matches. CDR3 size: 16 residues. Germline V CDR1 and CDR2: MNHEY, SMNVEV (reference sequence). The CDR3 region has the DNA TGTGCCAGCAGTCCTTATCACGAGACAGGGAAGGAGGAAGCTTTCTTT. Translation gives CASSPYHETGKEEAFF.

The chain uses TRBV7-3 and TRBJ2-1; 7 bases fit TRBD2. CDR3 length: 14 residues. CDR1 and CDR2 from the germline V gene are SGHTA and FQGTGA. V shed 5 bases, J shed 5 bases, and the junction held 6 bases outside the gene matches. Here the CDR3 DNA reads TGTGCCAGCAGCGTTAGCGGGCAGGACAATGAGCAGTTCTTC. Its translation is CASSVSGQDNEQFF.

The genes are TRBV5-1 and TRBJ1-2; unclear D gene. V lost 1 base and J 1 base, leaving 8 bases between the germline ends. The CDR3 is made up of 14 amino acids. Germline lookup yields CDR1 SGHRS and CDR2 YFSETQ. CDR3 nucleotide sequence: TGCGCCAGCAGCTTGACAGCGGATAACTATGGCTACACCTTC. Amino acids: CASSLTADNYGYTF.

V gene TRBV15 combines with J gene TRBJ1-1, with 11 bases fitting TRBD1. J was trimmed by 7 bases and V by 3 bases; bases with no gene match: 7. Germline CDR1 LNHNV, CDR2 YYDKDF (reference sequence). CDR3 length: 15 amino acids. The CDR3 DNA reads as TGTGCCACCAGCAGCAAGGACAGGGGGCGGGTTGAAGCTTTCTTT. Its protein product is CATSSKDRGRVEAFF.

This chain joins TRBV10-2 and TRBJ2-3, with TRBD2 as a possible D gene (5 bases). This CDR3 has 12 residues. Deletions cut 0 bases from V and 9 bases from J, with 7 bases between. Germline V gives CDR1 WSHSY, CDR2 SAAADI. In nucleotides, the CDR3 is TGCGCCAGCAGTGAGTCGAAGCGGACGCAGTATTTT. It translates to CASSESKRTQYF.

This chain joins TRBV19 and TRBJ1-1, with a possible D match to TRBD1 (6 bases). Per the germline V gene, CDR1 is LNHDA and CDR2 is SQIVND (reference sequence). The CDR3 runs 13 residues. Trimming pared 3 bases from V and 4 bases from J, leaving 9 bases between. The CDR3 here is CASSIWGPTEAFF. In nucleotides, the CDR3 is TGTGCCAGTAGTATTTGGGGGCCCACTGAAGCTTTCTTT.

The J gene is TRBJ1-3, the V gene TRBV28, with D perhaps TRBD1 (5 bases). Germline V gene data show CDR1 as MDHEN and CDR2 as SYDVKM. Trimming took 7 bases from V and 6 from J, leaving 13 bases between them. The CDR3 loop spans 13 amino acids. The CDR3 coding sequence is TGTGCCAGCATTGGGGGGTTCGAAAACACCATATATTTT. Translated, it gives CASIGGFENTIYF.

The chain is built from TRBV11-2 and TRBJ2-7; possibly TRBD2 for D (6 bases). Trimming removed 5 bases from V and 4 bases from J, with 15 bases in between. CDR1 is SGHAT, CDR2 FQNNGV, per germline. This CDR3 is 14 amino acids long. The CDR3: CASSAPGAHYEQYF. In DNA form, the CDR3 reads TGTGCCAGCAGCGCCCCGGGAGCCCATTACGAGCAGTACTTC.

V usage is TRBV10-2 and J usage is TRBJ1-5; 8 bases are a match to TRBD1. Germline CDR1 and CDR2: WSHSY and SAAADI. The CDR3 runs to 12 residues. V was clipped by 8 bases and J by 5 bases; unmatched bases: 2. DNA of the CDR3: TGCGCCAGCCAGGGGGCGGATCAGCCCCAGCATTTT. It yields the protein CASQGADQPQHF.

The CDR3 sequence is CASRPPSDTGELFF. CDR3 bases: TGTGCCAGCAGACCCCCTAGCGACACCGGGGAGCTGTTTTTT. The J gene is TRBJ2-2, the V gene TRBV6-6; tentative D call: TRBD2 (6 bases). This CDR3 spans 14 amino acids. CDR1 MNHNY and CDR2 SVGAGI come from the germline V gene (reference sequence). Trimming cost V 6 bases and J 3 bases, with 11 bases left between them.

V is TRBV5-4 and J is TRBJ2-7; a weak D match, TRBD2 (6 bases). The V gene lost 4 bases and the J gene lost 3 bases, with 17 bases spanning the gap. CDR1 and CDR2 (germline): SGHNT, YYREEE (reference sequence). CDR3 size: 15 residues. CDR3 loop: CASSPKGRDLYEQYF. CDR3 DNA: TGTGCCAGCAGCCCAAAAGGGCGGGACCTCTACGAGCAGTACTTC. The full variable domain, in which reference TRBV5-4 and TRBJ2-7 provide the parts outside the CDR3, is ETGVTQSPTHLIKTRGQQVTLRCSSQSGHNTVSWYQQALGQGPQFIFQYYREEENGRGNFPPRFSGLQFPNYSSELNVNALELDDSALYLCASSPKGRDLYEQYFGPGTRLTVT.

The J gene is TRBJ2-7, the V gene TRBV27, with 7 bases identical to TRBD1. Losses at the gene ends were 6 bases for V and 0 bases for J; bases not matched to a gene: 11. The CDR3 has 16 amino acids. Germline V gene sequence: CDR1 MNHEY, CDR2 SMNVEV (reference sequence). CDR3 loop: CASSLRPDRFSYEQYF. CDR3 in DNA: TGTGCCAGCAGCCTACGCCCGGACAGGTTCTCCTACGAGCAGTACTTC.

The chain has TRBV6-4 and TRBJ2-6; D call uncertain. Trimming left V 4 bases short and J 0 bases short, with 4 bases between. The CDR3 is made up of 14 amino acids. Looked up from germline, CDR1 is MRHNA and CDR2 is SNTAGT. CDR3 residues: CASSGSSGANVLTF. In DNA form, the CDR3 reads TGTGCCAGCAGTGGGAGCTCTGGGGCCAACGTCCTGACTTTC.

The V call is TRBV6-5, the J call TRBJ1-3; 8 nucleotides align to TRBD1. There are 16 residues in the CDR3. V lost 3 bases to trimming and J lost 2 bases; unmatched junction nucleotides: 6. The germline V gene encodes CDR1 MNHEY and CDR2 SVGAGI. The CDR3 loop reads CASSYWQGAAGNTIYF. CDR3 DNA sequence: TGTGCCAGCAGTTATTGGCAGGGGGCTGCTGGAAACACCATATATTTT.

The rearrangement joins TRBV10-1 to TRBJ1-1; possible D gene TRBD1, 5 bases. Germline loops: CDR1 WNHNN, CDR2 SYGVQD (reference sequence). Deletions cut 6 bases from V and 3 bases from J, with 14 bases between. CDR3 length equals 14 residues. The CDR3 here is CASSVRSGDTEAFF. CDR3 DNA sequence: TGCGCCAGCAGCGTCAGGTCGGGGGACACTGAAGCTTTCTTT.

The CDR3: CASSPGLAGTLSSYNEQFF. The CDR3 DNA reads as TGCGCCAGCAGCCCGGGACTAGCGGGGACTCTGAGCTCCTACAATGAGCAGTTCTTC. This chain connects TRBV5-1 to TRBJ2-1, with TRBD2 matching over 13 bases. Per germline, CDR1 SGHRS and CDR2 YFSETQ. J was trimmed by 0 bases and V by 4 bases; bases with no gene match: 10. CDR3 size: 19 residues.

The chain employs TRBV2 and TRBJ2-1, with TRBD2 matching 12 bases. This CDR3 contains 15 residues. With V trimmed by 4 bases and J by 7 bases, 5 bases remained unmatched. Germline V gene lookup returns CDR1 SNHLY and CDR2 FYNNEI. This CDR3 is CASSGLAGAGNEQFF. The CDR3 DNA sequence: TGTGCCAGCAGTGGACTAGCGGGAGCTGGGAATGAGCAGTTCTTC.

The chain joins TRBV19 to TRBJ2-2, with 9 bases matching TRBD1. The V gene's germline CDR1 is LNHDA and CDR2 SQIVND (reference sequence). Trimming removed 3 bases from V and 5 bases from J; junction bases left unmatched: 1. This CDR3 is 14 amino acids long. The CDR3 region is CASSMGTGTGELFF. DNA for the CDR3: TGTGCCAGTAGTATGGGGACAGGGACCGGGGAGCTGTTTTTT.

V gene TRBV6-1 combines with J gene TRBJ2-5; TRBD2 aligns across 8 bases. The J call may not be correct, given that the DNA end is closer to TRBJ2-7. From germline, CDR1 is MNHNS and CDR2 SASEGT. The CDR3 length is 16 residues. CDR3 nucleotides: TGTGCCAGCAGTGAGGGCGGGAGGAACTTAGTATACGAGCAGTACTTC. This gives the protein CASSEGGRNLVYEQYF.

The CDR3, as DNA: TGTGCCAGCAGCCCCCGGGGACCAGGACAGGGGGCCCACGAGCAGTACTTC. Residues: CASSPRGPGQGAHEQYF. The chain has TRBV5-4 and TRBJ2-7, with 11 bases aligning to TRBD1. The CDR3 length is 17 residues. Trimming took 4 bases from V and 5 from J; bases not matched to a gene: 14. Germline V lookup: CDR1 SGHNT, CDR2 YYREEE (reference sequence). The full variable domain, with the rest looked up from reference TRBV5-4 and TRBJ2-7, is ETGVTQSPTHLIKTRGQQVTLRCSSQSGHNTVSWYQQALGQGPQFIFQYYREEENGRGNFPPRFSGLQFPNYSSELNVNALELDDSALYLCASSPRGPGQGAHEQYFGPGTRLTVT.

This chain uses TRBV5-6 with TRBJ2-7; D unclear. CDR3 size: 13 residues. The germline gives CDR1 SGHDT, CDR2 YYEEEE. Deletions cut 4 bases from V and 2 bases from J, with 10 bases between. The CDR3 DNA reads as TGTGCCAGCAGCCCCTCGCACACCTACGAGCAGTACTTC. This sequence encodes CASSPSHTYEQYF.

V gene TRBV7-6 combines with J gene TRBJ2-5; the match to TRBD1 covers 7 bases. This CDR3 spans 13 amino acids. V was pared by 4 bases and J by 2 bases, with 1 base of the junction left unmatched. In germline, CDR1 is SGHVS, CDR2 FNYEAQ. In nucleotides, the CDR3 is TGTGCCAGCAGCTCGGGACAGCAAGAGACCCAGTACTTC. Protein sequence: CASSSGQQETQYF.

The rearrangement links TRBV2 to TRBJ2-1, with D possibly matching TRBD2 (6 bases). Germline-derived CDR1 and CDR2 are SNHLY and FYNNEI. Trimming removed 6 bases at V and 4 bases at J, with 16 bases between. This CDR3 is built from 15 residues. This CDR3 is CASRARRDLYNEQFF. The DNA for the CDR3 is TGTGCCAGCAGGGCCAGGCGGGACTTGTACAATGAGCAGTTCTTC.

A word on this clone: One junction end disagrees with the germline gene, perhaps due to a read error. CDR3 loop: CASSPGNRDQETQYF. CDR3 DNA sequence: TGCGCCAGCAGCCCAGGAAACAGGGACCAGGAGACCCAGTACTTC. The gene calls are TRBV5-1 and TRBJ2-5; a weak D match, TRBD1 (6 bases). The CDR3 is made up of 15 amino acids. Germline V CDR1 and CDR2: SGHRS, YFSETQ.